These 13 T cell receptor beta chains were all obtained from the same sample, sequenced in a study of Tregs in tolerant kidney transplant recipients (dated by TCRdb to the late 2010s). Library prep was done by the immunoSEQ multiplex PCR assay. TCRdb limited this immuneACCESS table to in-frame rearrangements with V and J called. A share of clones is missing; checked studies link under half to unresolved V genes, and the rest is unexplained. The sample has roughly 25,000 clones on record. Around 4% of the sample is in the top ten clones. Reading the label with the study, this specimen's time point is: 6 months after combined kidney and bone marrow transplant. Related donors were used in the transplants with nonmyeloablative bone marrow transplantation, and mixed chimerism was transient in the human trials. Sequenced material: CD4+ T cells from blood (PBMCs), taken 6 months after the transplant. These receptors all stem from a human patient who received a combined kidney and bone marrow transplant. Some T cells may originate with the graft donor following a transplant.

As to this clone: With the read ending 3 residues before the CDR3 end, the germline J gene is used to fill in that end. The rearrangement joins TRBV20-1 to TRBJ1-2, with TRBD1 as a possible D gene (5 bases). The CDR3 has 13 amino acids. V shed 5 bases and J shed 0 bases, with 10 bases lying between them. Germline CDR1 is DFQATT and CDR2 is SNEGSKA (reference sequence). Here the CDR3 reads CSASPGANYGYTF. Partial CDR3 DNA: TGCAGTGCTTCTCCGGGGGCTAACTATGGC.

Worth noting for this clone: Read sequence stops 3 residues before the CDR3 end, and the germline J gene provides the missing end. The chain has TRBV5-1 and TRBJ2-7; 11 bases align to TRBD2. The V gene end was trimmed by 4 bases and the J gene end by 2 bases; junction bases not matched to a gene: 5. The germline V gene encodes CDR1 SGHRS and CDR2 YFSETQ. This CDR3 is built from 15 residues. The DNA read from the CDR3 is TGCGCCAGCAGCACTGGGACTAGCGGAGCCTACGAG. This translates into CASSTGTSGAYE. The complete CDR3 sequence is CASSTGTSGAYEQYF.

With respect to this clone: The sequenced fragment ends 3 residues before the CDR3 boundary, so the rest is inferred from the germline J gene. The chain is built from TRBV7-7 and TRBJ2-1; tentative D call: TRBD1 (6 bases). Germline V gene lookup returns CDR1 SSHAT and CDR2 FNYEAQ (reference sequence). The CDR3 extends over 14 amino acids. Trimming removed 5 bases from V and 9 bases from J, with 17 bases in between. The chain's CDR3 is CASSPGAGVSEQFF. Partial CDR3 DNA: TGTGCCAGCAGCCCAGGGGCAGGCGTAAGTGAG.

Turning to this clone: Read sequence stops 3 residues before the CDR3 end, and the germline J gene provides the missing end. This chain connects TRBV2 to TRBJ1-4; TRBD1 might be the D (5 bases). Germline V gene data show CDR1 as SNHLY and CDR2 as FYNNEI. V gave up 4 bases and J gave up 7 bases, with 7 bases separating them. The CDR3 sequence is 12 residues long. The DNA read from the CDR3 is TGTGCCAGCAGTGGTCAGGGTGAAAAA. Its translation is CASSGQGEK. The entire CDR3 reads CASSGQGEKLFF.

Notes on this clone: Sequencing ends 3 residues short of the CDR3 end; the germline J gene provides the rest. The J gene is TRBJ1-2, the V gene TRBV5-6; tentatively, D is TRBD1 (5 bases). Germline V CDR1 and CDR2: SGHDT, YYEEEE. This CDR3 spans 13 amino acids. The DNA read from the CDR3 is TGTGCCAGCAGCTTGGGGACACCCTTAGGC. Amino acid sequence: CASSLGTPLG. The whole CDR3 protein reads CASSLGTPLGYTF.

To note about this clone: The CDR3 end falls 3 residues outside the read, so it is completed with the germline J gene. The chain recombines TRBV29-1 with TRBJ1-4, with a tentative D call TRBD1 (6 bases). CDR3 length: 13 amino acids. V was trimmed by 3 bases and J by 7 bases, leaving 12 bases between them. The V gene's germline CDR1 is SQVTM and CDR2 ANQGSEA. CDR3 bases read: TGCAGCGTTGATGGCAGGGGTGGTGAAAAA. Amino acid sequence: CSVDGRGGEK. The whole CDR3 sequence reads CSVDGRGGEKLFF.

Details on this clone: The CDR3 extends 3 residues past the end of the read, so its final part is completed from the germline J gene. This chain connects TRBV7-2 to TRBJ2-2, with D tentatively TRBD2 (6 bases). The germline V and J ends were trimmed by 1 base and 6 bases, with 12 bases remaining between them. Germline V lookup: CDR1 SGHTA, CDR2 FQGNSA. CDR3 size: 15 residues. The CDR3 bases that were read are TGTGCCAGCAGCTTAGGGACTAAGACAGCCGGGGAG. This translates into CASSLGTKTAGE. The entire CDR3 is CASSLGTKTAGELFF.

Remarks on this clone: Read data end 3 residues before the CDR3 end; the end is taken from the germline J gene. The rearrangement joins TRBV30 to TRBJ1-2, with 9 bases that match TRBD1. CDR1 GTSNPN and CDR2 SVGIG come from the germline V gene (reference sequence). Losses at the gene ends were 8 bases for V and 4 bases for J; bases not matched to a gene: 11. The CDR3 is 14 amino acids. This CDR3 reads CARGQGGAFYGYTF. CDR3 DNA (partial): TGTGCCAGGGGACAGGGTGGGGCGTTCTATGGC. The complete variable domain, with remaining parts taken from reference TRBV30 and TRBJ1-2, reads SQTIHQWPATLVQPVGSPLSLECTVEGTSNPNLYWYRQAAGRGLQLLFYSVGIGQISSEVPQNLSASRPQDRQFILSSKKLLLSDSGFYLCARGQGGAFYGYTFGSGTRLTVV.

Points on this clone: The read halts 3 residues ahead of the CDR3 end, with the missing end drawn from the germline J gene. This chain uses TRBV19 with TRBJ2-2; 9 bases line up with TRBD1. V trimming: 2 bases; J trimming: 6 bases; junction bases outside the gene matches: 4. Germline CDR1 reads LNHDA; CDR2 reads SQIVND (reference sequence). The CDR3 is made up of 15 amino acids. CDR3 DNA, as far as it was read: TGTGCCAGTAGTATATCGGGACAGGGCTCCGGGGAG. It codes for CASSISGQGSGE. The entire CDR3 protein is CASSISGQGSGELFF.

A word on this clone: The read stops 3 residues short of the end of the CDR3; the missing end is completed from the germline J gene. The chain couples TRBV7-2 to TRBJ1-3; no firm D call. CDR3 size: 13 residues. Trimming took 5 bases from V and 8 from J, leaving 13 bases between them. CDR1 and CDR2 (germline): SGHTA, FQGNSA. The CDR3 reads CASSLLRKDTIYF. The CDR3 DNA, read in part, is TGTGCCAGCAGCCTTCTTCGTAAGGACACC.

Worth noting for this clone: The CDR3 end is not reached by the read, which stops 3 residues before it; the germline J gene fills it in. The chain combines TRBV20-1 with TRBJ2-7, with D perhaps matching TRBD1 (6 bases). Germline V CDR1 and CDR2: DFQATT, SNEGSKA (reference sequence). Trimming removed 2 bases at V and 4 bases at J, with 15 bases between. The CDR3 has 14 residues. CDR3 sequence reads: CSARQTGPLYEQYF. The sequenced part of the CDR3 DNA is TGCAGTGCTAGACAGACAGGCCCCCTTTACGAG.

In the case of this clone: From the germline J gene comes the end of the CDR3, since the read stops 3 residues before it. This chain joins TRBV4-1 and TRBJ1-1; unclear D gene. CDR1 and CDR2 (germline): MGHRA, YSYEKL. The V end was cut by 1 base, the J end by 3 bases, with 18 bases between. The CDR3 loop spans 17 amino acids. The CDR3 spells CASSQVGGAGKYTEAFF. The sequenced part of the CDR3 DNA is TGCGCCAGCAGCCAAGTGGGTGGTGCGGGGAAATACACTGAA.

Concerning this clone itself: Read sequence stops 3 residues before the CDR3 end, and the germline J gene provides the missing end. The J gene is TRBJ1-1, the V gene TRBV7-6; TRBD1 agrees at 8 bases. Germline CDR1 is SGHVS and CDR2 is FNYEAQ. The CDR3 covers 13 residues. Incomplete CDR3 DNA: TGTGCCAGCAGCATTCAGGGGGCAGGGGAA. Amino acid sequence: CASSIQGAGE. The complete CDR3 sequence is CASSIQGAGEAFF.